The next 31 T cell receptor beta chains were all read from a single sample in a study of T cells in Graves' hyperthyroidism and ophthalmopathy. RNA transcripts gave rise to amplified TCR beta CDR3 regions. Carried out on the TCR CDR3, a first-round RT-PCR used the HTBI primer set. A single record per CDR3 protein comes from TCRdb applying MiXCR to the multiplex PCR reads. Of a few hundred thousand distinct CDR3 sequences listed, 20% to 25% are singletons. The sample consisted of blood. The receptors stem from a woman aged 70 to 79 with Graves' ophthalmopathy.

V is TRBV28 and J is TRBJ1-6; 8 bases align to TRBD1. The CDR3 has 15 residues. CDR1 is MDHEN and CDR2 is SYDVKM in the germline V gene. The J segment lost 11 bases and the V segment lost 1 base, leaving 7 bases of the junction unmatched. The CDR3 spells CASSLLTGDVPPLHF. CDR3 bases: TGTGCCAGCAGTTTATTGACAGGGGATGTTCCACCCCTCCACTTT.

The V gene is TRBV6-2 or TRBV6-3, the J gene TRBJ2-3; possible D gene TRBD1, 5 bases. Germline CDR1 MNHEY, CDR2 SVGEGT. V was trimmed by 4 bases and J by 1 base, leaving 9 bases between them. The CDR3 sequence is 14 residues long. CDR3 nucleotide sequence: TGTGCCAGCAGTTGGTCCAGGGGCACAGATACGCAGTATTTT. Amino acids: CASSWSRGTDTQYF.

In its sample, this clonotype was seen many times. The chain combines TRBV12-3 or TRBV12-4 with TRBJ1-2; D might be TRBD1 (5 bases). V was cut by 1 base and J by 0 bases, with 12 bases left in between. CDR3 size: 16 residues. CDR3 in DNA: TGTGCCAGCAGTTTAGGCGGAGGGACGACTAACTATGGCTACACCTTC. This translates into CASSLGGGTTNYGYTF.

Concerning this clonotype itself: A much larger clone lies a single base off, so this may be a read error. This chain links TRBV5-1 with TRBJ2-1; TRBD2 matches 7 bases. This CDR3 has 18 amino acids. CDR1 is SGHRS and CDR2 is YFSETQ in the germline V gene. The CDR3 region has the DNA TGCGCCAGCAGCTCCAAGGGATCGAGCGGGACGTCCTACAATGGGCAGTTCTTC. Protein: CASSSKGSSGTSYNGQFF.

This clonotype was seen at least ten times. The rearrangement links TRBV11-2 to TRBJ2-3; possible D gene TRBD1, 5 bases. Germline V gene sequence: CDR1 SGHAT, CDR2 FQNNGV. Trimming took 1 base from V and 4 from J, leaving 12 bases between them. The CDR3 sequence is 15 residues long. CDR3 amino acids: CASSLGGRVSDTQYF. In DNA form, the CDR3 reads TGTGCCAGCAGCTTAGGCGGCAGGGTGTCAGATACGCAGTATTTT.

The rearrangement joins TRBV19 to TRBJ1-1, with D possibly being TRBD1 (5 bases). CDR1 and CDR2 from the germline V gene are LNHDA and SQIVND (reference sequence). CDR3 size: 15 residues. Trimming shortened V by 3 bases and J by 5 bases, and 16 bases separated the two germline ends. The CDR3 nucleotides are TGTGCCAGTAGTATTGGGTTGCTGGGGGGGACTGAAGCTTTCTTT. This sequence encodes CASSIGLLGGTEAFF. Complete variable domain (other parts from reference TRBV19 and TRBJ1-1): DGGITQSPKYLFRKEGQNVTLSCEQNLNHDAMYWYRQDPGQGLRLIYYSQIVNDFQKGDIAEGYSVSREKKESFPLTVTSAQKNPTAFYLCASSIGLLGGTEAFFGQGTRLTVV.

The chain recombines TRBV27 with TRBJ2-3, with D perhaps TRBD2 (5 bases). This CDR3 is built from 16 residues. The V and J ends lost 3 bases and 0 bases respectively, with 13 bases between them. Germline assignment: CDR1 MNHEY and CDR2 SMNVEV (reference sequence). For the CDR3, the DNA is TGTGCCAGCAGTTTGTTTCTAGCCCCTAGCACAGATACGCAGTATTTT. It codes for CASSLFLAPSTDTQYF.

The chain employs TRBV20-1 and TRBJ1-5, with a possible D match to TRBD1 (6 bases). V dropped 0 bases and J dropped 0 bases, with 18 bases sitting between them. The length of the CDR3 is 18 residues. The germline V gene encodes CDR1 DFQATT and CDR2 SNEGSKA (reference sequence). DNA of the CDR3: TGCAGTGCTAGAGATCACGGACAGTTGGAGTATAGCAATCAGCCCCAGCATTTT. It specifies CSARDHGQLEYSNQPQHF.

This clonotype was observed many times. V usage is TRBV24-1 and J usage is TRBJ2-1; D gene ambiguous. The CDR3 runs to 13 residues. V was clipped by 7 bases and J by 3 bases, with 9 bases between them. Germline V gene data show CDR1 as KGHDR and CDR2 as SFDVKD. The CDR3 is CATSEDGYNEQFF. CDR3 DNA: TGTGCCACCAGCGAGGACGGCTACAATGAGCAGTTCTTC.

This clonotype was detected many times. A read error may account for a junction end that differs from germline. The rearrangement links TRBV20-1 to TRBJ2-3; 13 bases are a match to TRBD2. Germline V CDR1 and CDR2: DFQATT, SNEGSKA (reference sequence). The CDR3 runs 13 residues. CDR3 nucleotides: TGCAGTGTTAGACTAGCGGGAGGAGATACGCAGTATTTT. Translation gives CSVRLAGGDTQYF.

The genes are TRBV7-2 and TRBJ1-2; unclear D gene. V lost 1 base and J 6 bases, leaving 9 bases between the germline ends. The CDR3 spans 13 residues. Germline V CDR1 and CDR2: SGHTA, FQGNSA. In DNA form, the CDR3 reads TGTGCCAGCAGCTTAGATCGGACTGATGGCTACACCTTC. This codes for CASSLDRTDGYTF. Based on the CDR3 plus reference TRBV7-2 and TRBJ1-2, the full variable domain is GAGVSQSPSNKVTEKGKDVELRCDPISGHTALYWYRQSLGQGLEFLIYFQGNSAPDKSGLPSDRFSAERTGGSVSTLTIQRTQQEDSAVYLCASSLDRTDGYTFGSGTRLTVV.

This chain links TRBV3-1 with TRBJ1-3, with 9 bases identical to TRBD1. The CDR3 has 13 amino acids. The J segment lost 15 bases and the V segment lost 5 bases, leaving 11 bases of the junction unmatched. From germline, CDR1 is LGHDT and CDR2 YNNKEL (reference sequence). CDR3 DNA sequence: TGTGCCAGCAGCACCGGGACAGGGAAACCCCAATATTTT. It is translated as CASSTGTGKPQYF.

This clonotype was counted ten times or more. The chain links TRBV9 to TRBJ1-2; TRBD1 is a possible D gene (5 bases). The germline CDR1 and CDR2 sequences are SGDLS and YYNGEE. Trimming pared 0 bases from V and 0 bases from J, leaving 6 bases between. The CDR3 extends over 14 amino acids. CDR3 sequence: CASSVGGTNYGYTF. The CDR3 bases are TGTGCCAGCAGCGTAGGGGGGACTAACTATGGCTACACCTTC.

The chain combines TRBV19 with TRBJ2-2; D perhaps matches TRBD2 (6 bases). The V gene's germline CDR1 is LNHDA and CDR2 SQIVND (reference sequence). The CDR3 sequence is 16 residues long. Trimming pared 3 bases from V and 0 bases from J, leaving 11 bases between. Written as DNA, the CDR3 is TGTGCCAGTAGTATTGCTAGCGCCGCGAACACCGGGGAGCTGTTTTTT. It codes for CASSIASAANTGELFF.

In its sample, this clonotype was seen many times. In DNA form, the CDR3 reads TGTGCCAGCAGCCCCTCCGGGACGGCAATTGAGGATGAGCAGTTCTTC. Residues: CASSPSGTAIEDEQFF. This chain links TRBV11-2 with TRBJ2-1; TRBD1 or TRBD2 may be the D gene (5 bases each). Germline lookup yields CDR1 SGHAT and CDR2 FQNNGV. CDR3 length: 16 amino acids. V lost 5 bases and J 8 bases, leaving 22 bases between the germline ends.

The rearrangement uses TRBV19 and TRBJ2-3, with D uncertain. V lost 5 bases and J 4 bases, leaving 7 bases between the germline ends. CDR3 length equals 12 residues. Germline V gene sequence: CDR1 LNHDA, CDR2 SQIVND (reference sequence). The CDR3 protein is CASSYHSDTQYF. CDR3 DNA: TGTGCCAGTAGTTACCATTCAGATACGCAGTATTTT.

The sample holds many counts of this clonotype. V gene TRBV11-1 combines with J gene TRBJ2-1, with a possible D match to TRBD1 (6 bases). The CDR3 has 14 amino acids. The germline CDR1 and CDR2 sequences are SGHAT and FQDESV (reference sequence). V shed 2 bases and J shed 12 bases, with 17 bases lying between them. CDR3 loop: CASSLFSMGHGQFF. Here the CDR3 DNA reads TGTGCCAGCAGCTTATTTAGTATGGGACACGGGCAGTTCTTC.

The chain joins TRBV3-1 to TRBJ2-2, with TRBD1 matching 9 bases. The germline gives CDR1 LGHDT, CDR2 YNNKEL (reference sequence). The CDR3 has 18 residues. V was pared by 1 base and J by 0 bases, with 6 bases of the junction left unmatched. The CDR3 here is CASSQARTGVSNTGELFF. The CDR3 DNA is TGTGCCAGCAGCCAAGCCAGGACAGGGGTCTCGAACACCGGGGAGCTGTTTTTT.

This chain connects TRBV4-1 to TRBJ1-5, with 9 bases lining up with TRBD1. The CDR3 is 17 residues long. V was pared by 0 bases and J by 7 bases, with 10 bases of the junction left unmatched. Germline CDR1 MGHRA, CDR2 YSYEKL. This chain's CDR3 is CASSQDPGGTGPQPQHF. For the CDR3, the DNA is TGCGCCAGCAGCCAAGATCCTGGCGGGACAGGGCCCCAGCCCCAGCATTTT.

The chain employs TRBV6-1 and TRBJ2-7; the match to TRBD2 covers 14 bases. The CDR3 covers 16 residues. Germline V gives CDR1 MNHNS, CDR2 SASEGT. The ends lost 6 bases at V and 3 bases at J; junction bases unmatched: 7. In DNA form, the CDR3 reads TGTGCCAGCAGCCCCCCGGGGACTAGCGGGAGCTACGAGCAGTACTTC. The encoded protein is CASSPPGTSGSYEQYF.

The CDR3 is CAWSENGIRNTIYF. The CDR3, as DNA: TGTGCCTGGAGTGAAAATGGGATCCGAAACACCATATATTTT. J is TRBJ1-3 and V is TRBV30; no clear D gene. The V end lost 1 base, the J end lost 5 bases, and 12 bases lay between the germline ends. Germline CDR1 and CDR2: GTSNPN and SVGIG (reference sequence). The CDR3 is made up of 14 amino acids.

This clonotype has more than one count but fewer than ten. The chain employs TRBV7-9 and TRBJ2-7; 12 bases are a match to TRBD2. The V gene end was trimmed by 6 bases and the J gene end by 0 bases; junction bases not matched to a gene: 3. Germline V gene data show CDR1 as SEHNR and CDR2 as FQNEAQ (reference sequence). This CDR3 comprises 15 residues. The CDR3 spells CASRPTSGSSYEQYF. The CDR3 nucleotides read TGTGCCAGCAGACCGACTAGCGGGAGCTCCTACGAGCAGTACTTC.

DNA for the CDR3: TGCAGTGCTAGAGAAAATACGGGGAAATTCTCTGGGGCCAACGTCCTGACTTTC. The encoded protein is CSARENTGKFSGANVLTF. The chain joins TRBV20-1 to TRBJ2-6; D may be TRBD2 (5 bases). V lost 0 bases, J lost 0 bases, and 15 bases lay in between. CDR3 size: 18 residues. Germline V gene lookup returns CDR1 DFQATT and CDR2 SNEGSKA (reference sequence).

This clonotype has only a few counts. The chain employs TRBV12-3 or TRBV12-4 and TRBJ1-6; 8 bases match TRBD1. This CDR3 has 14 residues. V lost 1 base to trimming and J lost 11 bases; unmatched junction nucleotides: 4. CDR3 amino acids: CASSLGTGRTPLHF. Here the CDR3 DNA reads TGTGCCAGCAGTTTAGGGACAGGGAGGACACCCCTCCACTTT.

The chain links TRBV7-9 to TRBJ1-4, with TRBD1 as a possible D gene (6 bases). Germline V gene data show CDR1 as SEHNR and CDR2 as FQNEAQ (reference sequence). This CDR3 region has 15 residues. V was shortened by 0 bases and J by 8 bases, with 13 bases between the two germline ends. This CDR3 reads CASSLAEIRGEKLFF. The DNA for the CDR3 is TGTGCCAGCAGCTTAGCAGAGATAAGGGGGGAAAAACTGTTTTTT.

This chain uses TRBV28 with TRBJ1-6, with 7 bases lining up with TRBD1. The CDR3 is made up of 15 amino acids. Germline V gene data show CDR1 as MDHEN and CDR2 as SYDVKM. The V gene end was trimmed by 7 bases and the J gene end by 5 bases; junction bases not matched to a gene: 8. In DNA, the CDR3 is TGTGCCAGCACCCACAGGACAGGAAATAATTCACCCCTCCACTTT. Translated: CASTHRTGNNSPLHF.

V is TRBV25-1 and J is TRBJ1-1; no clear D. V was clipped by 4 bases and J by 8 bases, with 11 bases between them. CDR3 length: 12 residues. Germline V gene data show CDR1 as MGHDK and CDR2 as SYGVNS. The CDR3 coding sequence is TGTGCCAGCAGTGCCAGAGGATCGGAAGCTTTCTTT. Residues: CASSARGSEAFF.

The chain uses TRBV24-1 and TRBJ2-5; the D is unclear. The CDR3 is made up of 14 amino acids. Germline V gene data show CDR1 as KGHDR and CDR2 as SFDVKD. V lost 3 bases and J 11 bases, leaving 18 bases between the germline ends. CDR3 in amino acids: CATSDPRDSQLQYF. Here the CDR3 DNA reads TGTGCCACCAGTGATCCCCGAGACTCTCAGCTTCAGTACTTC.

As for this clonotype: A much bigger clone sits one base away, suggesting this may be a read error. The J gene is TRBJ1-1, the V gene TRBV19, with 7 positions matching TRBD1. V lost 6 bases to trimming and J lost 6 bases; unmatched junction nucleotides: 7. The length of the CDR3 is 13 residues. Germline values: CDR1 LNHDA, CDR2 SQIVND (reference sequence). In nucleotides, the CDR3 is TGTGCCAGTAGACCCCAGGGGGGGGCTGAAGCTTTCTTT. Protein product: CASRPQGGAEAFF.

The genes are TRBV11-2 and TRBJ2-6, with 7 bases lining up with TRBD2. V trimming: 4 bases; J trimming: 2 bases; junction bases outside the gene matches: 2. There are 15 residues in the CDR3. Germline values: CDR1 SGHAT, CDR2 FQNNGV. The CDR3 bases are TGTGCCAGCAGCTGGGGGGGACCTGGGGCCAACGTCCTGACTTTC. It is translated as CASSWGGPGANVLTF.

This clonotype turned up a few times. The chain couples TRBV12-3 or TRBV12-4 to TRBJ1-1; 8 bases fit TRBD1. V shed 6 bases, J shed 5 bases, and the junction held 11 bases outside the gene matches. The CDR3 totals 15 residues. For the CDR3, the DNA is TGTGCCAGCAGGCGCCCCACAGGGGGTCGGACTGAAGCTTTCTTT. Translation gives CASRRPTGGRTEAFF.